Reported below is one T cell receptor (beta chain). Data came from immunoSEQ multiplex PCR; TCRdb stores just in-frame clones and leaves some out. Of about 70,000 clones detected, 88% appear once; the ten largest clones hold approximately 2.3%. The data stem from a study of OX40 agonist ivuxolimab in advanced cancers. Germline CDR1 is SGHNT and CDR2 is YYREEE (reference sequence). J lost 3 bases, V lost 4 bases, and 5 bases had no gene match. CDR3 length equals 17 residues. The source was CD4+ or CD8+ T cells sorted from blood, collected in a trial of the OX40 agonist ivuxolimab. This rearrangement joins TRBV5-4 to TRBJ2-3, with 16 nucleotides matching TRBD2. The receptor comes from an adult with an advanced solid tumor such as melanoma, head and neck, liver or kidney cancer. DNA for the CDR3: TGTGCCAGCAGCCCGGGGACTAGCGGGAGGGTAACAGATACGCAGTATTTT. Protein sequence: CASSPGTSGRVTDTQYF.